The following is a TCR beta chain sequence with its context. The antigen remains undetermined. Measured with immunoSEQ multiplex PCR; TCRdb has only the in-frame clones, and not every one. The data contain about 120,000 clones, more than 90% of them singletons. This CDR3 spans 12 amino acids. V was clipped by 4 bases and J by 3 bases, with 6 bases between them. Germline V gene sequence: CDR1 WSHSY, CDR2 SAAADI. Surgeons resected thymus tissue during corrective heart surgery. The data are from a study of human thymus T cells. Study-level points and caveats: The related literature has documented a marked overlap of thymic repertoires among unrelated individuals.

The chain recombines TRBV10-2 with TRBJ1-2, with D perhaps matching TRBD1 (5 bases). The receptor was derived from a boy under two years old with a congenital heart defect but otherwise immunologically healthy. The sequenced sample consisted of thymus tissue. For the CDR3, the DNA is TGCGCCAGCAGTGGGGGCCACTATGGCTACACCTTC. It yields the protein CASSGGHYGYTF.